One and the same sample provided the 14 T cell receptor beta chains below, sequenced in a study of CD8+CD57+ T cells in acquired aplastic anemia. It was genomic DNA that served as the template for profiling TCR beta VDJ and CDR3. TCRdb called the reads again in MiXCR, with one record for every CDR3 protein. The sample has fewer than 200,000 distinct CDR3 sequences, 48% seen once. Before being chosen for sequencing, patients had shown CD8+CD57+ cell expansion by flow cytometry. The sample consisted of sorted CD4+, CD8+, or CD8+CD57+ T cells (not recorded which) from PBMCs. The receptors here all came from a human donor with aplastic anemia.

Worth noting for this clonotype: At one of its ends the junction is not consistent with the germline gene, which may arise from a read error. V and J are TRBV20-1 and TRBJ1-6, with D unclear. The CDR3 extends over 12 amino acids. Germline V gives CDR1 DFQATT, CDR2 SNEGSKA (reference sequence). The CDR3 bases are TGCAGCATAAAAAGAGGGAATTCGCCCCTCCACTTT. The encoded protein is CSIKRGNSPLHF.

This clonotype was counted ten times or more. The V gene is TRBV15, the J gene TRBJ1-1; 7 bases agree with TRBD1. V was clipped by 5 bases and J by 5 bases; unmatched bases: 8. This CDR3 is built from 14 residues. The V gene's germline CDR1 is LNHNV and CDR2 YYDKDF (reference sequence). The CDR3 protein is CATSGTGVRTEAFF. The CDR3 DNA is TGTGCCACCAGCGGTACAGGGGTTCGGACTGAAGCTTTCTTT.

The chain uses TRBV7-2 and TRBJ2-1; D is uncertain. Germline V gene data show CDR1 as SGHTA and CDR2 as FQGNSA. This CDR3 is built from 13 residues. V was cut by 5 bases and J by 4 bases, with 9 bases left in between. CDR3 loop: CASSVDWYNEQFF. The CDR3 DNA is TGTGCCAGCAGCGTTGACTGGTACAATGAGCAGTTCTTC. The full variable domain, completed using reference TRBV7-2 and TRBJ2-1, is GAGVSQSPSNKVTEKGKDVELRCDPISGHTALYWYRQSLGQGLEFLIYFQGNSAPDKSGLPSDRFSAERTGGSVSTLTIQRTQQEDSAVYLCASSVDWYNEQFFGPGTRLTVL.

The chain is built from TRBV29-1 and TRBJ1-4; the match to TRBD1 covers 9 bases. V lost 7 bases and J lost 6; bases outside the gene matches: 3. The germline V gene has CDR1 SQVTM and CDR2 ANQGSEA. The CDR3 length is 12 residues. The CDR3 DNA is TGCAGCGCCCGGACAGGGGATGAAAAACTGTTTTTT. The encoded protein is CSARTGDEKLFF.

V and J are TRBV7-9 and TRBJ1-2; D may be TRBD1 (5 bases). Looked up from germline, CDR1 is SEHNR and CDR2 is FQNEAQ (reference sequence). The ends were cut back, 5 bases at V and 4 bases at J, with 14 bases in the middle. This CDR3 comprises 14 residues. CDR3 amino acids: CASSATGTVYGYTF. CDR3 sequence (DNA): TGTGCCAGCAGCGCGACCGGGACGGTCTATGGCTACACCTTC.

Comments on this clonotype: The missing conserved phenylalanine or tryptophan at the end of this CDR3 makes a read error likely. V usage is TRBV5-4 and J usage is TRBJ1-2; 8 positions match TRBD1. The germline gives CDR1 SGHNT, CDR2 YYREEE (reference sequence). The CDR3 has 14 residues. CDR3 in amino acids: CASSPQQGVYGYTS. The CDR3 DNA sequence: TGTGCTAGCAGCCCTCAACAGGGGGTCTATGGCTACACCTCC.

This chain joins TRBV25-1 and TRBJ2-1; 10 positions agree with TRBD1. CDR1 is MGHDK and CDR2 is SYGVNS in the germline V gene. After removal of 10 bases from V and 8 bases from J, the junction contained 8 bases not matched to a gene. This CDR3 is built from 13 residues. CDR3 DNA sequence: TGTGCCACGAGACAGGGGGCTGTCGATGAGCAGTTCTTC. Amino acid sequence: CATRQGAVDEQFF.

This clonotype was found many times. The rearrangement joins TRBV15 to TRBJ1-2, with TRBD1 matching 7 bases. Losses at the gene ends were 0 bases for V and 2 bases for J; bases not matched to a gene: 12. The CDR3 is 18 residues long. Germline values: CDR1 LNHNV, CDR2 YYDKDF (reference sequence). CDR3 residues: CATSRDWAGGSRNYGYTF. The CDR3, as DNA: TGTGCCACCAGCAGAGATTGGGCAGGGGGATCCCGGAACTATGGCTACACCTTC.

J is TRBJ2-7 and V is TRBV7-2, with D perhaps TRBD2 (5 bases). The J call may be faulty, since TRBJ2-5 better matches the DNA end. This CDR3 has 13 amino acids. CDR1 and CDR2 (germline): SGHTA, FQGNSA. For the CDR3, the DNA is TGTGCCAGCAGCTTAAGTCCGGGGGAGACCCAGTACTTC. The encoded protein is CASSLSPGETQYF.

Details on this clonotype: A read error may explain this, as a much larger clone is one base away. The chain couples TRBV5-4 to TRBJ2-7, with D perhaps matching TRBD1 (6 bases). Per the germline V gene, CDR1 is SGHNT and CDR2 is YYREEE (reference sequence). CDR3 length: 15 residues. The CDR3 is CACSPGQLDPYEQYF. The DNA of the CDR3 is TGTGCCTGCAGCCCCGGACAGTTGGACCCCTACGAGCAGTACTTC.

The chain recombines TRBV19 with TRBJ2-1; 8 nucleotides match TRBD1. Germline-derived CDR1 and CDR2 are LNHDA and SQIVND (reference sequence). With V trimmed by 7 bases and J by 5 bases, 7 bases remained unmatched. The CDR3 consists of 14 residues. The CDR3 loop reads CASTLTGENNEQFF. The CDR3 bases are TGTGCCAGTACCTTGACAGGGGAGAACAATGAGCAGTTCTTC. The complete variable domain, with remaining parts taken from reference TRBV19 and TRBJ2-1, reads DGGITQSPKYLFRKEGQNVTLSCEQNLNHDAMYWYRQDPGQGLRLIYYSQIVNDFQKGDIAEGYSVSREKKESFPLTVTSAQKNPTAFYLCASTLTGENNEQFFGPGTRLTVL.

Many counts were recorded for this clonotype. The chain employs TRBV20-1 and TRBJ2-7, with TRBD2 matching 9 bases. Germline V gives CDR1 DFQATT, CDR2 SNEGSKA (reference sequence). The V gene end was trimmed by 1 base and the J gene end by 3 bases; junction bases not matched to a gene: 7. This CDR3 comprises 15 residues. CDR3 coding DNA: TGCAGTGCTAGAGCCCCGGGACTAGCCATCTACGAGCAGTACTTC. It translates to CSARAPGLAIYEQYF.

Regarding this clonotype: The junction shows a germline mismatch at one end, possibly a read error. The chain joins TRBV19 to TRBJ2-1; TRBD2 agrees at 9 bases. The CDR3 spans 15 residues. Per germline, CDR1 LNHDA and CDR2 SQIVND (reference sequence). CDR3 amino acids: CASRTPAGGRNEQLF. The CDR3 DNA sequence: TGTGCCAGTAGGACACCAGCGGGGGGCCGGAATGAGCAGCTCTTC.

V usage is TRBV20-1 and J usage is TRBJ2-7, with 7 nucleotides matching TRBD1. Germline-derived CDR1 and CDR2 are DFQATT and SNEGSKA (reference sequence). The length of the CDR3 is 13 residues. Unmatched junction bases numbered 8, after V lost 7 bases and J lost 2 bases. The CDR3 DNA reads TGCAGTGGCTGGGACAGTCAAGCCTACGAGCAGTACTTC. Translating it yields CSGWDSQAYEQYF.